This T cell receptor (beta chain) was recorded in a study of TIL therapy for anti-PD-1-resistant metastatic lung cancer. As for the study in general: A handful of tumors were EGFR-mutant and two were ALK-rearranged.

This was the immunoSEQ v3 assay. Data came from immunoSEQ multiplex PCR; TCRdb stores just in-frame clones and leaves some out. The repertoire has 36,000 or so clones, 70% to 75% of them found once; the top ten carry approximately 6%. This CDR3 has 14 amino acids. Germline values: CDR1 MDHEN, CDR2 SYDVKM. V lost 7 bases to trimming and J lost 0 bases; unmatched junction nucleotides: 5. Time point indicated: pre-treatment sample, taken before nivolumab and TIL therapy. The receptor was isolated from a person between 25 and 80 years old with non-small cell lung cancer. The chain has TRBV28 and TRBJ2-7; 8 bases map to TRBD1. Sequencing used blood, obtained at baseline. The chain's CDR3 is CASTWTGSSYEQYF. DNA of the CDR3: TGTGCCAGCACATGGACAGGGAGCTCCTACGAGCAGTACTTC.